This T cell receptor (beta chain) was sequenced for a study of cytomegalovirus exposure and HLA in healthy donors. CDR1 and CDR2 (germline): SGHVS, FQNEAQ. The CDR3 totals 13 residues. Trimming cost V 3 bases and J 2 bases; bases outside gene matches: 0. Both 60 Vbeta primers and 13 Jbeta primers went into the PCR. Profiled with immunoSEQ multiplex PCR; TCRdb holds only in-frame clones, not every one. The repertoire includes about 190,000 clones, about 81% of them detected once, and over 4% sits in the top ten. The specimen sequenced was PBMCs. This chain links TRBV7-8 with TRBJ2-5; 7 bases match TRBD1. This TCR derives from a man under 40 in good health and CMV-seropositive. CDR3 in amino acids: CASSLDRQETQYF. As DNA, the CDR3 is TGTGCCAGCAGCTTGGACAGGCAAGAGACCCAGTACTTC.